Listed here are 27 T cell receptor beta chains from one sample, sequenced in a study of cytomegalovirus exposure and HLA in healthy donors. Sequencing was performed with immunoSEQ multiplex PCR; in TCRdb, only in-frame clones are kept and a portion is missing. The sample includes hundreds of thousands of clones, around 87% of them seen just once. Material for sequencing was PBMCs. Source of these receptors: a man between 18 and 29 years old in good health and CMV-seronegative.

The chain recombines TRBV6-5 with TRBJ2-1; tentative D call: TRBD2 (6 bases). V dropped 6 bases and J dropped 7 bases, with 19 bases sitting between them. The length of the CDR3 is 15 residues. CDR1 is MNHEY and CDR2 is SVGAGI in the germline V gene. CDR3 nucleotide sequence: TGTGCCAGCAGCCGCACGGGACTCGGCGGTAATGAGCAGTTCTTC. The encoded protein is CASSRTGLGGNEQFF.

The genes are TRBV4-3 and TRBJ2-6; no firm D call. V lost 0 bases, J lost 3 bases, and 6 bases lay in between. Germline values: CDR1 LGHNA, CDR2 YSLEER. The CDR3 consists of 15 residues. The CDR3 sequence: CASSQDGGGANVLTF. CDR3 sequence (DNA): TGCGCCAGCAGCCAAGATGGCGGTGGGGCCAACGTCCTGACTTTC.

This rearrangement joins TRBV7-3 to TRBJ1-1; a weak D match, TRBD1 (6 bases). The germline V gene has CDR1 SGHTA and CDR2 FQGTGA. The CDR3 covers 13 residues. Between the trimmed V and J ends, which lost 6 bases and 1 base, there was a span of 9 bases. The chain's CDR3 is CASRLQGNTEAFF. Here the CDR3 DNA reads TGTGCCAGCAGATTACAGGGGAACACTGAAGCTTTCTTT.

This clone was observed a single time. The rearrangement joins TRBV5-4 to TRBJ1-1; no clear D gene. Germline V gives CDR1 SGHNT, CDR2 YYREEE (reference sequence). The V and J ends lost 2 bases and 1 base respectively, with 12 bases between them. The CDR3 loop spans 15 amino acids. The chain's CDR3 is CASSLNPGANTEAFF. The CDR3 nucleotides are TGTGCCAGCAGCTTAAATCCGGGAGCGAACACTGAAGCTTTCTTT.

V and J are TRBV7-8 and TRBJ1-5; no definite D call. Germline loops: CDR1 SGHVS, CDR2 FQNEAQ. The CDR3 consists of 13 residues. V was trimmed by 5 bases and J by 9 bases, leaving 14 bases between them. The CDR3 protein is CASSPPLSGPQHF. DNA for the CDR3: TGTGCCAGCAGCCCACCTCTCAGTGGGCCCCAGCATTTT.

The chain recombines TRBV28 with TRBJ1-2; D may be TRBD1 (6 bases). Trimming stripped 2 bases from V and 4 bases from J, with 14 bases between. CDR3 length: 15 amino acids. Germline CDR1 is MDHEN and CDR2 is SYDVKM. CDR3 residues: CASSLDDRRVYGYTF. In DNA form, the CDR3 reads TGTGCCAGCAGTTTAGATGACAGGCGTGTCTATGGCTACACCTTC.

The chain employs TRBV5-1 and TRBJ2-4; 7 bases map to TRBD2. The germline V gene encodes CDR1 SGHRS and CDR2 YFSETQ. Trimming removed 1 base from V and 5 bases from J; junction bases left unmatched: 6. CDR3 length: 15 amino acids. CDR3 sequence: CASSLRGRAENIQYF. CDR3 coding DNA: TGCGCCAGCAGCTTGCGAGGGAGGGCGGAAAACATTCAGTACTTC. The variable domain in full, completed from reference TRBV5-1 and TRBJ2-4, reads KAGVTQTPRYLIKTRGQQVTLSCSPISGHRSVSWYQQTPGQGLQFLFEYFSETQRNKGNFPGRFSGRQFSNSRSEMNVSTLELGDSALYLCASSLRGRAENIQYFGAGTRLSVL.

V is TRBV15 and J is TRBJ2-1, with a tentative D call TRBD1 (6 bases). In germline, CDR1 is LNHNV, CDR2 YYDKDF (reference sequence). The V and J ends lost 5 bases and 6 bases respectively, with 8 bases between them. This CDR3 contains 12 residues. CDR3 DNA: TGTGCCACCAGCGTCAGGGGCAATGAGCAGTTCTTC. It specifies CATSVRGNEQFF.

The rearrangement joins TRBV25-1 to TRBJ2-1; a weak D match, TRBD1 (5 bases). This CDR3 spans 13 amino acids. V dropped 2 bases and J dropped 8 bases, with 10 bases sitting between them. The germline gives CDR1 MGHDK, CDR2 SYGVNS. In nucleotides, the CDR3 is TGTGCCAGCAGTGAAGTGGGCAGGGATGAGCAGTTCTTC. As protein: CASSEVGRDEQFF.

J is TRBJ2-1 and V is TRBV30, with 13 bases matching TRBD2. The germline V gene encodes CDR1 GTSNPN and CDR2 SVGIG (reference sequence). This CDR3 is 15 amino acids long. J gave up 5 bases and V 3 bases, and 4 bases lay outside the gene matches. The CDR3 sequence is CAWSAGLAGDNEQFF. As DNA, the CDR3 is TGTGCCTGGAGCGCCGGACTAGCGGGAGACAATGAGCAGTTCTTC.

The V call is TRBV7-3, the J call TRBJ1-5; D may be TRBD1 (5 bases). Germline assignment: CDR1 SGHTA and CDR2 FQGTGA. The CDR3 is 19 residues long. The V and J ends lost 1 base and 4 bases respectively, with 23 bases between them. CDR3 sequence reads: CASSLKGGQGEGMNQPQHF. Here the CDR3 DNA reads TGTGCCAGCAGCTTAAAGGGAGGGCAGGGCGAGGGTATGAATCAGCCCCAGCATTTT.

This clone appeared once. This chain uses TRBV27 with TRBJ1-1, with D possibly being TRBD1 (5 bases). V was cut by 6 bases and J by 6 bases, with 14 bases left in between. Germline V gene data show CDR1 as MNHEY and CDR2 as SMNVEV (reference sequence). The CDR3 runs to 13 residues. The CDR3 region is CASRGRGQPEAFF. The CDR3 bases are TGTGCCAGCAGGGGGCGCGGTCAACCTGAAGCTTTCTTT.

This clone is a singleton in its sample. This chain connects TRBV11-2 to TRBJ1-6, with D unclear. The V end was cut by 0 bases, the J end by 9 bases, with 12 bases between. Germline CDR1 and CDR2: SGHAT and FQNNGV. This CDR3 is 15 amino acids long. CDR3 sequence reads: CASSLEWGGSSPLHF. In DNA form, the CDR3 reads TGTGCCAGCAGCTTAGAGTGGGGAGGGAGTTCACCCCTCCACTTT.

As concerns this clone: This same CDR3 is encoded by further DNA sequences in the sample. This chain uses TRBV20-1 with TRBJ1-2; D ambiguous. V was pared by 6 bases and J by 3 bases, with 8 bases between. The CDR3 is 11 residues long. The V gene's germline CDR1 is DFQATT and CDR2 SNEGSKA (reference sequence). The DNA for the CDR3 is TGCAGTGCGGGCGGGGACTATGGCTACACCTTC. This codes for CSAGGDYGYTF.

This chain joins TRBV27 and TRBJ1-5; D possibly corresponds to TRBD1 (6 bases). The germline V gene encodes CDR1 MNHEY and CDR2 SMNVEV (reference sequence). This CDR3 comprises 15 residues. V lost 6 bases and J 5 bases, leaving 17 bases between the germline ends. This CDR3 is CASRSNRAWDQPQHF. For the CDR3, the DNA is TGTGCCAGCAGGTCCAACAGGGCGTGGGATCAGCCCCAGCATTTT.

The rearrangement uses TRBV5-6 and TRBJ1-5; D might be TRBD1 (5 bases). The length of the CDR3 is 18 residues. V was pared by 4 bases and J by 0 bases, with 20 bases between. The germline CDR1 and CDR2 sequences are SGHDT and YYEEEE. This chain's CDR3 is CASSTRGAGLYSNQPQHF. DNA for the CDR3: TGTGCCAGCAGCACTCGCGGGGCCGGGCTATATAGCAATCAGCCCCAGCATTTT.

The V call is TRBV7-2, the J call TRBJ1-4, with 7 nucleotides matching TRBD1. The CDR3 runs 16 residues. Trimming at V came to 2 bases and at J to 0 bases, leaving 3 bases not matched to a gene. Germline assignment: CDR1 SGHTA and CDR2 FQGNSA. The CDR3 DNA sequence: TGTGCCAGCAGCTTACAGGGGACAGCAACTAATGAAAAACTGTTTTTT. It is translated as CASSLQGTATNEKLFF.

CDR3 sequence reads: CASGLGVAGGNEQFF. The CDR3, as DNA: TGTGCCAGCGGCTTGGGAGTAGCGGGGGGAAATGAGCAGTTCTTC. The V call is TRBV27, the J call TRBJ2-1, with 10 bases that match TRBD2. Germline CDR1 and CDR2: MNHEY and SMNVEV (reference sequence). Trimming at V came to 8 bases and at J to 7 bases, leaving 11 bases not matched to a gene. The CDR3 is made up of 15 amino acids.

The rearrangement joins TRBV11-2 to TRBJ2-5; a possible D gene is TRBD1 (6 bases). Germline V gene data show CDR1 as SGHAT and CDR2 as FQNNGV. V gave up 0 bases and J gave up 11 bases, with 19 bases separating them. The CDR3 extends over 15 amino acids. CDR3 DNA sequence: TGTGCCAGCAGCTTAGAGTCAGGGGCGAGGAGCCTTCAGTACTTC. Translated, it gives CASSLESGARSLQYF.

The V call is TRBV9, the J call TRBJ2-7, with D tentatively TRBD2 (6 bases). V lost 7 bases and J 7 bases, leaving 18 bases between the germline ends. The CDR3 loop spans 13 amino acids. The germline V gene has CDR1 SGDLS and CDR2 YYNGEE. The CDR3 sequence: CASAGRDSLEQYF. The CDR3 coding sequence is TGTGCCAGCGCCGGCCGGGACTCGTTGGAGCAGTACTTC.

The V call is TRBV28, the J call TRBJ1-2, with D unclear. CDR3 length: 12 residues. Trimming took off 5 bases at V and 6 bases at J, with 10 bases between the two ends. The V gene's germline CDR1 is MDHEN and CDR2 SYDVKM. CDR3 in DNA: TGTGCCAGCAGTGGGAGGCAGAATGGCTACACCTTC. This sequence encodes CASSGRQNGYTF.

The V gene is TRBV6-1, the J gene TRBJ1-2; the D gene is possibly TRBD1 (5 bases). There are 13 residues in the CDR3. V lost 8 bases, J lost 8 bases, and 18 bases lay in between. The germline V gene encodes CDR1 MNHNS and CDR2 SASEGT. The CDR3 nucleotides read TGTGCCAGCTATTTTGGGGCGTTGGGAGGCTACACCTTC. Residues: CASYFGALGGYTF.

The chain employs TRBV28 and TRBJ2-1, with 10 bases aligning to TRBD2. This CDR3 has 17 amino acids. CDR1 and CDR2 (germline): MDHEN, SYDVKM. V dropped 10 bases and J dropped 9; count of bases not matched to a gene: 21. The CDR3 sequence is CATRSLALAGEGGEQFF. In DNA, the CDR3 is TGTGCCACCCGGAGCCTGGCCCTAGCGGGAGAAGGGGGTGAGCAGTTCTTC.

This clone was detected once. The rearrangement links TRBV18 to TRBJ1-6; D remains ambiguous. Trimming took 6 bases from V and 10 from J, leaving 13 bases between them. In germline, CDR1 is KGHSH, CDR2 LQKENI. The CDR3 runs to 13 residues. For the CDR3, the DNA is TGTGCCAGCTCTCCTGAGGGTGTGTCACCCCTCCACTTT. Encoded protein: CASSPEGVSPLHF.

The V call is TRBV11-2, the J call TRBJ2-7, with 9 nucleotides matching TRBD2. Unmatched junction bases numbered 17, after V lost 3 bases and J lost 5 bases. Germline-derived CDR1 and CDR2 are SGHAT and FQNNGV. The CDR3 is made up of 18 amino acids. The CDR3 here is CASSFQGFVASGTDEQYF. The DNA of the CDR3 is TGTGCCAGCAGCTTTCAAGGGTTTGTTGCTAGCGGGACCGACGAGCAGTACTTC.

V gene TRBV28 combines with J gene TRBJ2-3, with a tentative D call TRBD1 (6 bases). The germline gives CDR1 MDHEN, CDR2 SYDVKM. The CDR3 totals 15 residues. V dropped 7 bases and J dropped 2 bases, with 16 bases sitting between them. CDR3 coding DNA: TGTGCCAGCACCATTGGGGGCTCTACCACAGATACGCAGTATTTT. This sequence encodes CASTIGGSTTDTQYF.

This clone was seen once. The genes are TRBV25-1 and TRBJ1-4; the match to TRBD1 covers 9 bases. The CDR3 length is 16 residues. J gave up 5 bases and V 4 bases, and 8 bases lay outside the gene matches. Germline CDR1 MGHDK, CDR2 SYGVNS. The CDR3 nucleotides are TGTGCCAGCAGTGGATTCCCGGGACAGGGAAATGAAAAACTGTTTTTT. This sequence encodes CASSGFPGQGNEKLFF.